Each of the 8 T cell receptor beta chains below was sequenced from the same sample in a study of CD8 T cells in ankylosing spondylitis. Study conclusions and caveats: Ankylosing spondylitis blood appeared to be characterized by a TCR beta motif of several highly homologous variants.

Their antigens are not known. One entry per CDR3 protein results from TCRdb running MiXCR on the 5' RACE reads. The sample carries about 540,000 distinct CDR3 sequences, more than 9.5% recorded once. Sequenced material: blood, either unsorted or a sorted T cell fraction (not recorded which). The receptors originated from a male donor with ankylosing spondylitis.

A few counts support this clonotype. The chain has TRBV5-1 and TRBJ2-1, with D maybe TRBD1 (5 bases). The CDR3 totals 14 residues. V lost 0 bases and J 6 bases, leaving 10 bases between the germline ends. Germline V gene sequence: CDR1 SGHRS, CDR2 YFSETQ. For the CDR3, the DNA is TGCGCCAGCAGCTTGGTTTGGCAGGGCAATGAGCAGTTCTTC. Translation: CASSLVWQGNEQFF.

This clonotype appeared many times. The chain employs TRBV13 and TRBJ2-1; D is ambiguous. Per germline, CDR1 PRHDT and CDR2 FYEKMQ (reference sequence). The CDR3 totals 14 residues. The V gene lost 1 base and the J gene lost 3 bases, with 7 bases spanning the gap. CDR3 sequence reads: CASSLADHYNEQFF. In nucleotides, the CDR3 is TGTGCCAGCAGCTTAGCGGACCACTACAATGAGCAGTTCTTC.

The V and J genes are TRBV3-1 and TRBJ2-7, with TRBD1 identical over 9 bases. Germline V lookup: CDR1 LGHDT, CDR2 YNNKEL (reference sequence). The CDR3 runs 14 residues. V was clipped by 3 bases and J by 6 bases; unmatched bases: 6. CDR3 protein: CASSHWDRVSEQYF. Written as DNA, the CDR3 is TGTGCCAGCAGCCATTGGGACAGGGTCAGCGAGCAGTACTTC.

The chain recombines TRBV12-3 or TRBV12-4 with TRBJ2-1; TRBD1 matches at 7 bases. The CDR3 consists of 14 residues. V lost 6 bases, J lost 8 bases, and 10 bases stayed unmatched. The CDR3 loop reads CASRRTGQSDEQFF. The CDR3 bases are TGTGCCAGCAGACGGACAGGCCAGTCGGATGAGCAGTTCTTC.

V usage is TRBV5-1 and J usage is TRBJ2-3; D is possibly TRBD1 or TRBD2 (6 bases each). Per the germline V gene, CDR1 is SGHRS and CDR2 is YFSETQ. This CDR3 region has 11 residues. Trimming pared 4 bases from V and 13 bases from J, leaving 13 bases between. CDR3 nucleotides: TGCGCCAGCAGCGCGGAGGGGGGAAAGTATTTT. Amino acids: CASSAEGGKYF.

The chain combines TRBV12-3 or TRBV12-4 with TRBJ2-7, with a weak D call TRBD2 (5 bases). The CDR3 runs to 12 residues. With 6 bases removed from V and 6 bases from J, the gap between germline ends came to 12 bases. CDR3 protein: CASSRGLGEQYV. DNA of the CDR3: TGTGCCAGCAGCCGGGGTTTAGGCGAGCAGTACGTC.

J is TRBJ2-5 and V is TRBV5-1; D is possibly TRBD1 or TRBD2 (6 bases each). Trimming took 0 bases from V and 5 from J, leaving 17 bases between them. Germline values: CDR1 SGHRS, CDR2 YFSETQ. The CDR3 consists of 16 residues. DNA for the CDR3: TGCGCCAGCAGCTTGGGGAATCGGGGGCGAGGGGAGACCCAGTACTTC. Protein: CASSLGNRGRGETQYF.

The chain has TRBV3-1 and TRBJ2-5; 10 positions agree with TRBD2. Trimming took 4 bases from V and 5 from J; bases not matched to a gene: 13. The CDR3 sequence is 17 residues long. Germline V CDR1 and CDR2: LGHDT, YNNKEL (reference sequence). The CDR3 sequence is CASSPGASGSFEETQYF. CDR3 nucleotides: TGTGCCAGCAGCCCTGGCGCTAGCGGGAGTTTTGAGGAGACCCAGTACTTC.